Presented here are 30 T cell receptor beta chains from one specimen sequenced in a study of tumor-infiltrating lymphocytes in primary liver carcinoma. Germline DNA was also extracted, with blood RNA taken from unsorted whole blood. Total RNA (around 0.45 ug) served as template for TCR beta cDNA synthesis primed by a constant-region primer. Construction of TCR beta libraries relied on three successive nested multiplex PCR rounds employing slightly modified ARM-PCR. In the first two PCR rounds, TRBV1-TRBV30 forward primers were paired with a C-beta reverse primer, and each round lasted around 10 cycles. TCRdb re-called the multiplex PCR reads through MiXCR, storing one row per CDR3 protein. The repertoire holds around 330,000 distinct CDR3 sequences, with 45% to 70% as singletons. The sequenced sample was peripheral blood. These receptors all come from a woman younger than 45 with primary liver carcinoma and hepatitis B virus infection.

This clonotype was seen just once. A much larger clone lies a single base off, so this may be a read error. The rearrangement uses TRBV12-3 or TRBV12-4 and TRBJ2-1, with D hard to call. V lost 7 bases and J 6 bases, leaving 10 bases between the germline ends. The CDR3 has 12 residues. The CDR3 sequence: CASNLRPNEQFF. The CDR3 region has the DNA TGTGCCAGCAATCTCCGTCCCAATGAGCAGTTCTTC.

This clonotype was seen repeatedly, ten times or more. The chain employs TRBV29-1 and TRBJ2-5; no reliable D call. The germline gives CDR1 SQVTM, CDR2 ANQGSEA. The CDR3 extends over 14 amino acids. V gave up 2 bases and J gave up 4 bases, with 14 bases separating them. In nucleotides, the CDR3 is TGCAGCGTTGAAAAAATCGATTTAGGAGAGACCCAGTACTTC. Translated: CSVEKIDLGETQYF.

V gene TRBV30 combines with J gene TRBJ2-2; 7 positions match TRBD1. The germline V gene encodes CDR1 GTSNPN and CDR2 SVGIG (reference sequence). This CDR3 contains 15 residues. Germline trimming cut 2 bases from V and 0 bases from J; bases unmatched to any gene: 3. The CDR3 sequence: CAWSLDRANTGELFF. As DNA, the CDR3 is TGTGCCTGGAGTTTAGACAGGGCGAACACCGGGGAGCTGTTTTTT.

For the CDR3, the DNA is TGCAGCGTAGGACGGCCCGAAGAGCAAGAGACCCAGTACTTC. Protein sequence: CSVGRPEEQETQYF. The rearrangement uses TRBV29-1 and TRBJ2-5; D gene ambiguous. This CDR3 comprises 14 residues. The V end was cut by 6 bases, the J end by 2 bases, with 16 bases between. CDR1 SQVTM and CDR2 ANQGSEA come from the germline V gene.

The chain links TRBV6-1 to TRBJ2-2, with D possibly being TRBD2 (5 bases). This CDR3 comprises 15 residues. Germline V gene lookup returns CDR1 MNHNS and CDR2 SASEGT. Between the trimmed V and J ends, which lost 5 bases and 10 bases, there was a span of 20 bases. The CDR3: CASSHIRRWEEELFF. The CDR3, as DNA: TGTGCCAGCAGTCATATTAGGAGGTGGGAAGAGGAGCTGTTTTTT.

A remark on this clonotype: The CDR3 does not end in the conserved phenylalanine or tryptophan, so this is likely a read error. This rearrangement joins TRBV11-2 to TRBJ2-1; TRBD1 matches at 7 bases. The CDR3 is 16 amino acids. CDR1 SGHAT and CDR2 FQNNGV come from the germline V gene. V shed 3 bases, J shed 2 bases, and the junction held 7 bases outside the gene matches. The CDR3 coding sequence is TGTGCCAGCAGCTTTAACAGGGGTGTAACCTACAATGAGCAGTTCTCC. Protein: CASSFNRGVTYNEQFS.

CDR3 sequence: CASSEGDTYYTF. In DNA, the CDR3 is TGTGCCAGCAGTGAAGGGGACACCTACTACACCTTC. The chain couples TRBV6-6 to TRBJ1-2; tentative D call: TRBD1 (6 bases). The CDR3 extends over 12 amino acids. Germline lookup yields CDR1 MNHNY and CDR2 SVGAGI (reference sequence). V was trimmed by 5 bases and J by 10 bases, leaving 14 bases between them.

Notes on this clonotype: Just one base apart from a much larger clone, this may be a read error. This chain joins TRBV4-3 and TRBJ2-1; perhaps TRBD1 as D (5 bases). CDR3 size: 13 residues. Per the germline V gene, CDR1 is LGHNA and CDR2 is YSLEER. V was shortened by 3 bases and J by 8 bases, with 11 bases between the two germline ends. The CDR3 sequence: CASSQDTGYEQFF. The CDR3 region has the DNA TGCGCCAGCAGCCAGGACACAGGCTATGAGCAGTTCTTC.

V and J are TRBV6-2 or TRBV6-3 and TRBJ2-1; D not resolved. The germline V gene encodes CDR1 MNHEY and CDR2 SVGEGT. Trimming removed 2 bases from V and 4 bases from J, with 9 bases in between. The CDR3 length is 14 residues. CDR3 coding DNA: TGTGCCAGCAGTTACCACCCCGATTACAATGAGCAGTTCTTC. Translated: CASSYHPDYNEQFF.

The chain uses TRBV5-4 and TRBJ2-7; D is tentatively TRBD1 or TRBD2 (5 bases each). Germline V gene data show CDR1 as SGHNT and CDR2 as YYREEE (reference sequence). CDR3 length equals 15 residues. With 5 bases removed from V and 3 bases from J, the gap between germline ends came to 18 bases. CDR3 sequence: CASSSRDLDVYEQYF. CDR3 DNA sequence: TGTGCCAGCAGTTCCCGGGACCTAGATGTCTACGAGCAGTACTTC. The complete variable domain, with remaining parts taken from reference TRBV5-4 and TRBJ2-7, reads ETGVTQSPTHLIKTRGQQVTLRCSSQSGHNTVSWYQQALGQGPQFIFQYYREEENGRGNFPPRFSGLQFPNYSSELNVNALELDDSALYLCASSSRDLDVYEQYFGPGTRLTVT.

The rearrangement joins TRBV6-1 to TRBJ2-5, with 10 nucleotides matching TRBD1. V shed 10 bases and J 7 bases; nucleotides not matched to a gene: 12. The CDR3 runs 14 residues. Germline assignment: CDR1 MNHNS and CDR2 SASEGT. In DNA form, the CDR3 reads TGTGCCATCAGACTAGACAGGGGGCTGGGGACCCAGTACTTC. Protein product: CAIRLDRGLGTQYF.

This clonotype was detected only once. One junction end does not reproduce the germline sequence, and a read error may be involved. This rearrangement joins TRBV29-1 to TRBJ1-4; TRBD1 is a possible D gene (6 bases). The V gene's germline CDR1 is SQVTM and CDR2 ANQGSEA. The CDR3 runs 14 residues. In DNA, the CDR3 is TGCAGCGTTGAAGTTGAGGGGGTAGGTGAAAAACTGTTATTT. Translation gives CSVEVEGVGEKLLF.

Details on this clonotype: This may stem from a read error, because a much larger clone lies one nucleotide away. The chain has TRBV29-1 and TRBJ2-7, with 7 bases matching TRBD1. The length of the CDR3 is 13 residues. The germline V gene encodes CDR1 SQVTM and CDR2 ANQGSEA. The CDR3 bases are TGCAACGTGGCGGACAGGTTCTCCTACGAGCAGTACTTC. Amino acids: CNVADRFSYEQYF.

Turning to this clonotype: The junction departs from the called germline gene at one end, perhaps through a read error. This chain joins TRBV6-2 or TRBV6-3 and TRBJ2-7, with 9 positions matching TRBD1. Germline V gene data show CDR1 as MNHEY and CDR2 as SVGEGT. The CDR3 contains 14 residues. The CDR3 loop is CASTTPGQGGEQYF. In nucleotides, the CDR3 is TGTGCCAGCACCACACCGGGACAGGGAGGCGAGCAATACTTT.

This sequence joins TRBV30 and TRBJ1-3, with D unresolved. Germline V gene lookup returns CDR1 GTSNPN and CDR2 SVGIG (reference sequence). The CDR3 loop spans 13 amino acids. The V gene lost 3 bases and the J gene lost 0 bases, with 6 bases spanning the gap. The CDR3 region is CAWRHNSGNTIYF. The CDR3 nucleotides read TGTGCCTGGAGACACAACTCTGGAAACACCATATATTTT. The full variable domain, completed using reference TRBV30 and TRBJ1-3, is SQTIHQWPATLVQPVGSPLSLECTVEGTSNPNLYWYRQAAGRGLQLLFYSVGIGQISSEVPQNLSASRPQDRQFILSSKKLLLSDSGFYLCAWRHNSGNTIYFGEGSWLTVV.

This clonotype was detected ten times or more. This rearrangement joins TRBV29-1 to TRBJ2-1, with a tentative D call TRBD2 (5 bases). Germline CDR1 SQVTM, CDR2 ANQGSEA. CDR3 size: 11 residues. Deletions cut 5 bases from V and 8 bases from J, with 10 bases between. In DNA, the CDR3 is TGCAGCGTTCCTAGCTGGGATGAGCAGTTCTTC. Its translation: CSVPSWDEQFF.

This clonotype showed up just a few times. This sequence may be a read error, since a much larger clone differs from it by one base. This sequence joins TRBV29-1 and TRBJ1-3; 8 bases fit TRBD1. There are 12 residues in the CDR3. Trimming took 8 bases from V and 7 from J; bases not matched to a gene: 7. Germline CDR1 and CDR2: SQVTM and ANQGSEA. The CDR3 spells CSLLGQGNTIYF. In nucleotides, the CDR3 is TGCAGCCTCCTTGGACAGGGCAACACCATATATTTT.

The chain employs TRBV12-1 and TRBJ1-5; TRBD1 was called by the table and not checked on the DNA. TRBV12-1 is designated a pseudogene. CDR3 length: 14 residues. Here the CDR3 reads CASNPGQGTQPQHF. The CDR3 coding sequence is TGTGCCAGCAACCCGGGACAGGGAACTCAGCCCCAGCATTTT.

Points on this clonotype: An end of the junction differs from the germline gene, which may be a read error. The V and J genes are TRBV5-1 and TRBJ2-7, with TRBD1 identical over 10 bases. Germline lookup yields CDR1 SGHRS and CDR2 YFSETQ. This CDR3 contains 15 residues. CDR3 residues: CASNLSGQGGHEQYF. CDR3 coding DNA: TGCGCCAGCAACTTGTCAGGACAGGGGGGACACGAGCAGTACTTC.

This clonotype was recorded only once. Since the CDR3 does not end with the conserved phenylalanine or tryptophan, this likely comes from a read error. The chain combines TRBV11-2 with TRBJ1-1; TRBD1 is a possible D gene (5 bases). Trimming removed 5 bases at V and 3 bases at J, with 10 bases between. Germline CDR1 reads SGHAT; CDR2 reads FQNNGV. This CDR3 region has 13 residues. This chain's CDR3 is CASSPGRDTEAFL. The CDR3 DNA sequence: TGTGCCAGCAGCCCGGGGCGGGACACTGAAGCTTTCTTA.

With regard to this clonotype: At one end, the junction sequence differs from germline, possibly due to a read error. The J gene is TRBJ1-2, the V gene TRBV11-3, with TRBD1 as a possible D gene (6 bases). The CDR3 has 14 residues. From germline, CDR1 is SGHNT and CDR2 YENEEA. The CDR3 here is CVSSALRGRDGHTF. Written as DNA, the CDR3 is TGTGTCAGCAGCGCCCTACGGGGGCGGGATGGCCACACCTTC.

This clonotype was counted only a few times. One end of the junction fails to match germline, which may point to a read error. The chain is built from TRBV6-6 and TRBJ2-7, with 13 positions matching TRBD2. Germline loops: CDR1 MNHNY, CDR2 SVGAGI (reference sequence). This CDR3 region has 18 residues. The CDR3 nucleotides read TGTGCCAGCAGTTACCTCGGACTAGCGGGAGACCTCCTCTACGAACAGTACTTC. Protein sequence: CASSYLGLAGDLLYEQYF.

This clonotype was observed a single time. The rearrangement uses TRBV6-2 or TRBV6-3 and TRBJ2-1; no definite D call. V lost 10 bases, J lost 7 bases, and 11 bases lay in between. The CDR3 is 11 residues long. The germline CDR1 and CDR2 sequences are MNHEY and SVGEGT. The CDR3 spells CANSQPNEQFF. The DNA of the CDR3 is TGTGCCAACAGCCAGCCGAATGAGCAGTTCTTC.

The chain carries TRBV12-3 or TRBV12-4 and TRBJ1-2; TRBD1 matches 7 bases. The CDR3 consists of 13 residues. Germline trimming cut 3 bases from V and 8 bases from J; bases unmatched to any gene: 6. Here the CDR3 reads CASSLTGLVGYTF. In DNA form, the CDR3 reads TGTGCCAGCAGTTTGACAGGGCTAGTCGGCTACACCTTC.

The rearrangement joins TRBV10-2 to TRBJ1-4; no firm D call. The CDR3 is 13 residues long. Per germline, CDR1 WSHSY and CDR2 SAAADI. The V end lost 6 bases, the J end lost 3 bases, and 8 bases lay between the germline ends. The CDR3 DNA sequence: TGCGCCAGCAGAAGGGCTGCTAATGAAAAACTGTTTTTT. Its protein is CASRRAANEKLFF.

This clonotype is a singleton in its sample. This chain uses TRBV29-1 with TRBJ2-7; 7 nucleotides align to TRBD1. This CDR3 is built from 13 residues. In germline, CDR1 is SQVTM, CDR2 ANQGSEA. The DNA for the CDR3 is TGCAGAGTTACCCCGACAGGGCTCCACGAGCAGTACTTC. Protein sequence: CRVTPTGLHEQYF.

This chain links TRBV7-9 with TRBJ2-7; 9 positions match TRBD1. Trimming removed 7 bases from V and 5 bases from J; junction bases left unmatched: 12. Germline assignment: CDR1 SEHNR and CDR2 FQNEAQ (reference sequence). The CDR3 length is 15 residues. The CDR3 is CASNRTGTGYDEQYF. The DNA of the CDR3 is TGTGCCAGCAACCGGACCGGGACAGGGTACGACGAGCAGTACTTC.

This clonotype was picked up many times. CDR3 DNA sequence: TGTGCCAGCAGCACCTACGACAGGGGGATTACCTATAATTCACCCCTCCACTTT. Its translation is CASSTYDRGITYNSPLHF. The V and J genes are TRBV5-4 and TRBJ1-6, with TRBD1 identical over 9 bases. V gave up 4 bases and J gave up 2 bases; unmatched junction bases: 10. CDR1 and CDR2 (germline): SGHNT, YYREEE (reference sequence). The length of the CDR3 is 18 residues.

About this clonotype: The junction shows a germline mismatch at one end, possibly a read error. CDR3 protein: CASSNRRGNERYF. In DNA, the CDR3 is TGTGCCAGCAGCAACAGAAGGGGTAACGAGCGGTACTTC. V gene TRBV11-2 combines with J gene TRBJ2-7; D possibly corresponds to TRBD1 (5 bases). The germline gives CDR1 SGHAT, CDR2 FQNNGV. The CDR3 spans 13 residues.

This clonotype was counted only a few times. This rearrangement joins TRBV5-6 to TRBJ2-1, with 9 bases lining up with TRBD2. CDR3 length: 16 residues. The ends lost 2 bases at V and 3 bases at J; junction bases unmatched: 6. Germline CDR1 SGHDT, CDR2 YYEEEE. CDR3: CASSLRAGGYYNEQFF. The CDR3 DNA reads TGTGCCAGCAGCTTAAGGGCGGGAGGGTACTACAATGAGCAGTTCTTC.